This entry lists 23 T cell receptor beta chains sequenced from one sample in a study of T cell repertoires in cytomegalovirus infection (dated by TCRdb to the late 2010s). TCRdb lists the instrument as Illumina HiSeq 1500. The raw public data were reprocessed by TCRdb itself: fastp quality trimming at Q25, MiXCR clonotype calling, in-frame beta chains only. CDR3 protein duplicates are merged, each entry listing the most common genes and DNA. This sample comprises some 390,000 distinct CDR3 sequences, 15% to 20% of them detected only once. 7.5% to 9.5% of the sample goes to the ten largest clones. Specimen: PBMCs. These receptors came from a human donor in good health (CMV status not recorded). Some clones in this sample may be carry-over from other donors' samples.

The genes are TRBV27 and TRBJ2-5; 7 positions agree with TRBD1. V gave up 4 bases and J gave up 3 bases; unmatched junction bases: 8. Germline-derived CDR1 and CDR2 are MNHEY and SMNVEV (reference sequence). This CDR3 comprises 15 residues. The CDR3 DNA reads TGTGCCAGCAGTTCACTCGGGACAGTTGAAGAGACCCAGTACTTC. Translated: CASSSLGTVEETQYF.

The CDR3 spells CASSPTSGDGETQYF. The CDR3, as DNA: TGTGCCAGCAGCCCAACCTCAGGGGATGGAGAGACCCAGTACTTC. This rearrangement joins TRBV11-2 to TRBJ2-5; perhaps TRBD1 as D (6 bases). The CDR3 loop spans 15 amino acids. Germline V CDR1 and CDR2: SGHAT, FQNNGV. Trimming took 5 bases from V and 4 from J, leaving 17 bases between them.

This clonotype showed up many times. V is TRBV6-1 and J is TRBJ2-7; weak D call: TRBD1 (6 bases). The ends were cut back, 6 bases at V and 5 bases at J, with 11 bases in the middle. Germline assignment: CDR1 MNHNS and CDR2 SASEGT. The CDR3 runs to 12 residues. The CDR3 sequence: CASSYGQNEQYF. The CDR3 coding sequence is TGTGCCAGCAGCTACGGACAGAACGAGCAGTACTTC.

Concerning this clonotype: Given a much more abundant clone one base away, this may be a read error. The genes are TRBV11-2 and TRBJ1-1; D uncertain. The germline V gene has CDR1 SGHAT and CDR2 FQNNGV. This CDR3 comprises 14 residues. The ends were cut back, 5 bases at V and 0 bases at J, with 10 bases in the middle. The CDR3 reads CASSRFRMNTEAFF. CDR3 coding DNA: TGTGCCAGCAGCCGATTCCGGATGAACACTGAAGCTTTCTTT.

J is TRBJ1-2 and V is TRBV3-1, with 7 bases that match TRBD1. Germline loops: CDR1 LGHDT, CDR2 YNNKEL (reference sequence). J was trimmed by 7 bases and V by 0 bases; bases with no gene match: 5. The CDR3 has 14 residues. The DNA for the CDR3 is TGTGCCAGCAGCCAAGATGTACAGGGGCTTGGCTACACCTTC. Its translation is CASSQDVQGLGYTF.

This clonotype was recorded at least ten times. The rearrangement links TRBV7-8 to TRBJ2-3; D is perhaps TRBD1 or TRBD2 (5 bases each). V gave up 4 bases and J gave up 2 bases, with 7 bases separating them. The germline gives CDR1 SGHVS, CDR2 FQNEAQ. The CDR3 runs 13 residues. The CDR3 DNA reads as TGTGCCAGCAGCTGGGGGTCCACAGATACGCAGTATTTT. Encoded protein: CASSWGSTDTQYF.

The chain joins TRBV4-2 to TRBJ2-4, with D unclear. The CDR3 consists of 13 residues. The V gene lost 0 bases and the J gene lost 8 bases, with 8 bases spanning the gap. Germline V lookup: CDR1 LGHNA, CDR2 YNFKEQ. The DNA of the CDR3 is TGTGCCAGCAGCCAAGATTTTAGGGACATTCAGTACTTC. This sequence encodes CASSQDFRDIQYF.

About this clonotype: A much larger clone sits a single nucleotide away, making a read error possible. As the CDR3 is not closed by the conserved phenylalanine or tryptophan, this likely results from a read error. This rearrangement joins TRBV7-2 to TRBJ2-5; a weak D match, TRBD2 (6 bases). Deletions cut 1 base from V and 5 bases from J, with 11 bases between. The CDR3 length is 14 residues. From germline, CDR1 is SGHTA and CDR2 FQGNSA. The CDR3 bases are TGTGCCAGCAGCTTAGAAGCGGAGGGGGAGACCCAGTACGTC. Translated, it gives CASSLEAEGETQYV.

This clonotype was seen at least ten times. The chain recombines TRBV7-6 with TRBJ2-5, with TRBD1 matching 9 bases. The CDR3 contains 14 residues. With V trimmed by 5 bases and J by 5 bases, 6 bases remained unmatched. Per germline, CDR1 SGHVS and CDR2 FNYEAQ. The CDR3 spells CASSPGTGGETQYF. The DNA for the CDR3 is TGTGCCAGCAGCCCAGGAACAGGGGGCGAGACCCAGTACTTC. Drawing the rest from reference TRBV7-6 and TRBJ2-5, the complete variable domain is GAGVSQSPRYKVTKRGQDVALRCDPISGHVSLYWYRQALGQGPEFLTYFNYEAQQDKSGLPNDRFSAERPEGSISTLTIQRTEQRDSAMYRCASSPGTGGETQYFGPGTRLLVL.

The chain carries TRBV20-1 and TRBJ1-2, with unresolved D. Deletions cut 3 bases from V and 7 bases from J, with 12 bases between. Germline CDR1 is DFQATT and CDR2 is SNEGSKA (reference sequence). The CDR3 runs 12 residues. The CDR3 bases are TGCAGTGCTAGTGTGGGAATGCGTGGCTACACCTTC. This sequence encodes CSASVGMRGYTF.

This clonotype was observed a handful of times. Here the CDR3 reads CASTTLTGNTEAFF. The DNA for the CDR3 is TGTGCCAGTACCACCCTTACAGGGAACACTGAAGCTTTCTTT. The rearrangement uses TRBV19 and TRBJ1-1; perhaps TRBD1 as D (5 bases). Germline CDR1 is LNHDA and CDR2 is SQIVND (reference sequence). Trimming took off 7 bases at V and 1 base at J, with 13 bases between the two ends. This CDR3 spans 14 amino acids. The full variable domain, in which reference TRBV19 and TRBJ1-1 provide the parts outside the CDR3, is DGGITQSPKYLFRKEGQNVTLSCEQNLNHDAMYWYRQDPGQGLRLIYYSQIVNDFQKGDIAEGYSVSREKKESFPLTVTSAQKNPTAFYLCASTTLTGNTEAFFGQGTRLTVV.

A few counts support this clonotype. The genes are TRBV19 and TRBJ1-1; no clear D gene. V was shortened by 6 bases and J by 4 bases, with 12 bases between the two germline ends. Germline CDR1 reads LNHDA; CDR2 reads SQIVND (reference sequence). This CDR3 is built from 13 residues. The CDR3 coding sequence is TGTGCCAGTAGCCCTCGTTCAGGCACTGAAGCTTTCTTT. Protein product: CASSPRSGTEAFF.

V usage is TRBV4-1 and J usage is TRBJ1-2, with no clear D. V was pared by 0 bases and J by 4 bases, with 9 bases between. Germline V lookup: CDR1 MGHRA, CDR2 YSYEKL. The CDR3 covers 14 residues. The CDR3 protein is CASSQDPQVYGYTF. CDR3 bases: TGCGCCAGCAGCCAAGATCCCCAGGTCTATGGCTACACCTTC.

CDR3 sequence reads: CASFHRARSGEQYF. In nucleotides, the CDR3 is TGTGCCAGCTTCCACAGGGCACGGAGCGGCGAGCAGTACTTC. This chain joins TRBV5-4 and TRBJ2-7; perhaps TRBD1 as D (6 bases). Trimming took off 7 bases at V and 6 bases at J, with 20 bases between the two ends. This CDR3 contains 14 residues. Germline loops: CDR1 SGHNT, CDR2 YYREEE (reference sequence).

This clonotype appeared a few times. V and J are TRBV2 and TRBJ1-4; TRBD1 is a possible D gene (6 bases). Trimming shortened V by 10 bases and J by 8 bases, and 17 bases separated the two germline ends. The CDR3 runs to 13 residues. Germline V lookup: CDR1 SNHLY, CDR2 FYNNEI. CDR3 sequence reads: CAKRTALGEKLFF. CDR3 sequence (DNA): TGTGCCAAGCGGACAGCCCTAGGGGAAAAACTGTTTTTT.

The chain has TRBV10-3 and TRBJ1-6, with TRBD1 as a possible D gene (5 bases). V shed 2 bases and J shed 10 bases, with 15 bases lying between them. This CDR3 region has 15 residues. Germline V lookup: CDR1 ENHRY, CDR2 SYGVKD. CDR3 protein: CAISEGGGFRSPLHF. CDR3 DNA sequence: TGTGCCATCAGTGAGGGTGGGGGTTTTCGATCACCCCTCCACTTT.

This clonotype has ten or more counts. This chain joins TRBV7-2 and TRBJ2-1; TRBD2 is a possible D gene (6 bases). Germline V gives CDR1 SGHTA, CDR2 FQGNSA. The CDR3 loop spans 17 amino acids. V was trimmed by 5 bases and J by 4 bases, leaving 21 bases between them. CDR3 sequence: CASSLGRGLKGYNEQFF. The DNA of the CDR3 is TGTGCCAGCAGCCTGGGACGGGGACTTAAAGGGTACAATGAGCAGTTCTTC. The full variable domain, with the rest looked up from reference TRBV7-2 and TRBJ2-1, is GAGVSQSPSNKVTEKGKDVELRCDPISGHTALYWYRQSLGQGLEFLIYFQGNSAPDKSGLPSDRFSAERTGGSVSTLTIQRTQQEDSAVYLCASSLGRGLKGYNEQFFGPGTRLTVL.

This clonotype turned up a few times. This sequence joins TRBV20-1 and TRBJ2-7; perhaps D is TRBD1 or TRBD2 (7 bases each). The CDR3 is 15 amino acids. Germline V lookup: CDR1 DFQATT, CDR2 SNEGSKA (reference sequence). V was trimmed by 3 bases and J by 7 bases, leaving 22 bases between them. DNA for the CDR3: TGCAGTGCTAGGCCCAGGGGGGGGGCTGGTTGGGAGCAGTACTTC. This codes for CSARPRGGAGWEQYF.

J is TRBJ2-2 and V is TRBV2; D gene unclear. CDR3 length: 13 amino acids. Germline lookup yields CDR1 SNHLY and CDR2 FYNNEI. Trimming removed 3 bases from V and 6 bases from J, with 8 bases in between. CDR3 coding DNA: TGTGCCAGCAGTGAGGGGTGGCCCGGGGAGCTGTTTTTT. Protein sequence: CASSEGWPGELFF.

The chain couples TRBV20-1 to TRBJ2-7; 8 bases agree with TRBD2. CDR1 and CDR2 from the germline V gene are DFQATT and SNEGSKA (reference sequence). V lost 5 bases, J lost 3 bases, and 12 bases stayed unmatched. This CDR3 has 15 residues. CDR3 in DNA: TGCAGTGCTCCAGCTGGGCGGGGGGTCAACTACGAGCAGTACTTC. Translating it yields CSAPAGRGVNYEQYF.

This clonotype appeared many times. The chain has TRBV7-2 and TRBJ2-5; 10 bases line up with TRBD2. V lost 5 bases and J lost 1; bases outside the gene matches: 10. The CDR3 covers 17 residues. Per the germline V gene, CDR1 is SGHTA and CDR2 is FQGNSA. Here the CDR3 reads CASSQSSGGVFQETQYF. CDR3 in DNA: TGTGCCAGCAGCCAGTCGAGCGGGGGGGTATTCCAAGAGACCCAGTACTTC.

The chain carries TRBV6-5 and TRBJ2-7; D perhaps matches TRBD1 (5 bases). With 6 bases removed from V and 0 bases from J, the gap between germline ends came to 12 bases. There are 14 residues in the CDR3. Germline CDR1 reads MNHEY; CDR2 reads SVGAGI. The chain's CDR3 is CASSRTRSSYEQYF. CDR3 nucleotide sequence: TGTGCCAGCAGCCGGACACGCAGCTCCTACGAGCAGTACTTC.

V and J are TRBV29-1 and TRBJ2-5, with D tentatively TRBD2 (6 bases). Trimming removed 4 bases from V and 4 bases from J, with 13 bases in between. Germline CDR1 SQVTM, CDR2 ANQGSEA. The CDR3 has 13 amino acids. The CDR3 sequence: CSVVGGIAETQYF. The CDR3 DNA reads as TGCAGCGTTGTGGGGGGAATAGCAGAGACCCAGTACTTC.